The 31 T cell receptor beta chains below were found in one sample sequenced in a study of identical twins' blood T cells. TCRdb processed the 5' RACE reads anew with MiXCR; each CDR3 protein has one entry. The sample lists 350,000 to 400,000 distinct CDR3 sequences, roughly 28% seen once, with 5.5% to 7% in the top ten. Source material: PBMCs. Source of these receptors: a woman aged 18-55 years in good health.

The rearrangement joins TRBV7-9 to TRBJ1-5; D is unclear. CDR3 length equals 12 residues. Germline V gene lookup returns CDR1 SEHNR and CDR2 FQNEAQ (reference sequence). Trimming stripped 5 bases from V and 5 bases from J, with 7 bases between. CDR3 DNA: TGTGCCAGCAGCCTTATGTATCAGCCCCAGCATTTT. It specifies CASSLMYQPQHF.

With regard to this clonotype: A much larger clone lies a single base off, so this may be a read error. V is TRBV29-1 and J is TRBJ1-5; the match to TRBD1 covers 7 bases. This CDR3 region has 15 residues. Germline CDR1 SQVTM, CDR2 ANQGSEA. The CDR3 loop reads CGVEEGAYSNQPQHF. The CDR3, as DNA: TGCGGCGTTGAGGAGGGGGCCTATAGCAATCAGCCCCAGCATTTT.

In this sample, this clonotype turned up many times. This chain links TRBV9 with TRBJ1-1; D gene uncertain. Trimming removed 0 bases at V and 0 bases at J, with 3 bases between. CDR1 is SGDLS, CDR2 YYNGEE, per germline. This CDR3 comprises 13 residues. The CDR3 spells CASSVALNTEAFF. In DNA form, the CDR3 reads TGTGCCAGCAGCGTAGCCCTGAACACTGAAGCTTTCTTT.

This rearrangement joins TRBV7-3 to TRBJ1-1, with a tentative D call TRBD1 (5 bases). Trimming pared 1 base from V and 2 bases from J, leaving 8 bases between. This CDR3 has 14 residues. Germline CDR1 SGHTA, CDR2 FQGTGA. The CDR3 DNA follows: TGTGCCAGCAGCTTAAAGGGACGAAACACTGAAGCTTTCTTT. This codes for CASSLKGRNTEAFF.

This clonotype was observed many times. The rearrangement links TRBV12-3 or TRBV12-4 to TRBJ2-7; the D is unclear. The CDR3 runs to 11 residues. V gave up 6 bases and J gave up 4 bases, with 7 bases separating them. This CDR3 is CASSPQYEQYF. The CDR3, as DNA: TGTGCCAGCAGCCCTCAATACGAGCAGTACTTC.

To note about this clonotype: Germline is not matched at one junction end, which may reflect a read error. Here the CDR3 DNA reads TGCGCCAACAGCCACGACAGGGGCCTTGAAGCTTTCTTT. Translating gives CANSHDRGLEAFF. The genes are TRBV5-1 and TRBJ1-1, with 8 positions matching TRBD1. The germline V gene has CDR1 SGHRS and CDR2 YFSETQ. CDR3 length: 13 amino acids.

This rearrangement joins TRBV2 to TRBJ2-3; 15 bases map to TRBD2. The germline V gene encodes CDR1 SNHLY and CDR2 FYNNEI. The CDR3 covers 15 residues. V lost 8 bases and J lost 5; bases outside the gene matches: 5. CDR3 DNA sequence: TGTGCCAGCTTGGGACTAGCGGGAGGATTAGATACGCAGTATTTT. Residues: CASLGLAGGLDTQYF.

This clonotype has a single count. With a much larger clone just one base away, this may be a read error. V and J are TRBV19 and TRBJ1-4; 7 bases match TRBD1. The CDR3 contains 15 residues. The trim removed 5 bases at V and 1 base at J, leaving 4 bases unmatched. CDR1 and CDR2 (germline): LNHDA, SQIVND (reference sequence). The CDR3, as DNA: TGTGCCAGTAGTCCGGGGACAGTAACTAATGAAAAACTGTTTTTT. Translation: CASSPGTVTNEKLFF.

The chain combines TRBV29-1 with TRBJ2-3; tentative D call: TRBD1 (6 bases). Trimming took 3 bases from V and 5 from J, leaving 9 bases between them. Germline values: CDR1 SQVTM, CDR2 ANQGSEA. This CDR3 is 12 amino acids long. In DNA, the CDR3 is TGCAGCGTTGACAGGGGCCAAGATACGCAGTATTTT. Translated: CSVDRGQDTQYF.

The chain links TRBV12-3 or TRBV12-4 to TRBJ2-5; 9 bases fit TRBD1. V lost 5 bases to trimming and J lost 5 bases; unmatched junction nucleotides: 9. The CDR3 runs to 15 residues. CDR3 nucleotide sequence: TGTGCCAGCAGTCCCGGGACAGGGTTTGGGGAGACCCAGTACTTC. Translation gives CASSPGTGFGETQYF.

About this clonotype: This could be a read error, since a much larger clone is one nucleotide away. The chain combines TRBV2 with TRBJ1-2, with TRBD1 matching 8 bases. This CDR3 region has 16 residues. CDR1 is SNHLY, CDR2 FYNNEI, per germline. CDR3 coding DNA: TGTGCCAGCACACGGACAGGGACCGGGGCTAACTATGGCTGCACCTTC. It translates to CASTRTGTGANYGCTF.

J is TRBJ2-1 and V is TRBV20-1; D uncertain. The V end lost 3 bases, the J end lost 6 bases, and 12 bases lay between the germline ends. CDR3 length: 13 residues. CDR1 and CDR2 (germline): DFQATT, SNEGSKA (reference sequence). The CDR3 coding sequence is TGCAGTGCTAGGGTGGACCCCCCCAATGAGCAGTTCTTC. Its translation: CSARVDPPNEQFF.

The chain recombines TRBV29-1 with TRBJ2-2, with 10 bases fitting TRBD1. Trimming took 5 bases from V and 3 from J; bases not matched to a gene: 3. This CDR3 contains 14 residues. Germline V gene lookup returns CDR1 SQVTM and CDR2 ANQGSEA. The CDR3 spells CSVTGTGDTGELFF. The CDR3 nucleotides read TGCAGCGTTACCGGGACAGGGGACACCGGGGAGCTGTTTTTT.

The J gene is TRBJ1-6, the V gene TRBV19, with a weak D call TRBD1 (6 bases). The CDR3 contains 13 residues. The V gene lost 5 bases and the J gene lost 7 bases, with 9 bases spanning the gap. CDR1 is LNHDA, CDR2 SQIVND, per germline (reference sequence). CDR3 in DNA: TGTGCCAGTAGTTCTACAGGGAATTCACCCCTCCACTTT. Its protein product is CASSSTGNSPLHF.

The rearrangement uses TRBV7-9 and TRBJ2-5; TRBD2 aligns across 8 bases. There are 18 residues in the CDR3. V was pared by 3 bases and J by 5 bases, with 17 bases of the junction left unmatched. The germline CDR1 and CDR2 sequences are SEHNR and FQNEAQ (reference sequence). The CDR3 protein is CASSFGGFLSGSKETQYF. The CDR3 DNA is TGTGCCAGCAGCTTCGGTGGATTCCTAAGCGGGAGTAAGGAGACCCAGTACTTC. Using reference TRBV7-9 and TRBJ2-5 for the parts outside the CDR3, the full variable domain is DTGVSQNPRHKITKRGQNVTFRCDPISEHNRLYWYRQTLGQGPEFLTYFQNEAQLEKSRLLSDRFSAERPKGSFSTLEIQRTEQGDSAMYLCASSFGGFLSGSKETQYFGPGTRLLVL.

The CDR3 loop is CASSLANQETQYF. CDR3 DNA sequence: TGTGCCAGCAGCTTAGCTAACCAAGAGACCCAGTACTTC. V usage is TRBV13 and J usage is TRBJ2-5; D unclear. The CDR3 is 13 amino acids. The V gene's germline CDR1 is PRHDT and CDR2 FYEKMQ (reference sequence). The V end was cut by 1 base, the J end by 0 bases, with 3 bases between.

The sample holds many counts of this clonotype. The chain combines TRBV6-5 with TRBJ1-2, with a tentative D call TRBD1 (5 bases). The germline V gene has CDR1 MNHEY and CDR2 SVGAGI. V lost 4 bases and J lost 5, with 14 bases in between. This CDR3 is 14 amino acids long. CDR3 residues: CASSSWGELYGYTF. CDR3 DNA: TGTGCCAGCAGTTCGTGGGGGGAGTTATATGGCTACACCTTC.

Regarding this clonotype: Mismatch with germline at one junction end may stem from a read error. CDR3 DNA: TGTGCCAGCGGCTTCGGACAGGGTTGGAATTCACCCCTCCACTTT. Translation: CASGFGQGWNSPLHF. V and J are TRBV7-9 and TRBJ1-6, with TRBD1 matching 8 bases. This CDR3 contains 15 residues. Germline V gene lookup returns CDR1 SEHNR and CDR2 FQNEAQ (reference sequence). Full variable domain (outside the CDR3, taken from reference TRBV7-9 and TRBJ1-6): DTGVSQNPRHKITKRGQNVTFRCDPISEHNRLYWYRQTLGQGPEFLTYFQNEAQLEKSRLLSDRFSAERPKGSFSTLEIQRTEQGDSAMYLCASGFGQGWNSPLHFGNGTRLTVT.

In this sample, this clonotype turned up many times. The genes are TRBV9 and TRBJ1-1; perhaps TRBD1 as D (6 bases). The CDR3 has 12 amino acids. Germline lookup yields CDR1 SGDLS and CDR2 YYNGEE. V was trimmed by 4 bases and J by 6 bases, leaving 10 bases between them. The CDR3 DNA follows: TGTGCCAGCAGCACCGGACAGCCTGAAGCTTTCTTT. The encoded protein is CASSTGQPEAFF.

This clonotype has only one observation. A read error is possible here, since a much larger clone lies one base away. The gene calls are TRBV7-2 and TRBJ1-1; TRBD1 might be the D (5 bases). The CDR3 has 14 residues. The V gene's germline CDR1 is SGHTA and CDR2 FQGNSA. The V end was cut by 8 bases, the J end by 14 bases, with 27 bases between. This CDR3 is CASRLSTASAVLFF. As DNA, the CDR3 is TGTGCCAGCCGTCTATCGACAGCCTCAGCGGTTCTCTTCTTT. The full variable domain, rest sourced from reference TRBV7-2 and TRBJ1-1, is GAGVSQSPSNKVTEKGKDVELRCDPISGHTALYWYRQSLGQGLEFLIYFQGNSAPDKSGLPSDRFSAERTGGSVSTLTIQRTQQEDSAVYLCASRLSTASAVLFFGQGTRLTVV.

This clonotype has a single count. The rearrangement joins TRBV10-2 to TRBJ2-3; D unresolved. The V gene lost 8 bases and the J gene lost 0 bases, with 9 bases spanning the gap. The V gene's germline CDR1 is WSHSY and CDR2 SAAADI. This CDR3 has 13 amino acids. CDR3 DNA: TGCGCCAGCGAAACGGCAAGCACAGATACGCAGTATTTT. Encoded protein: CASETASTDTQYF.

CDR3 sequence (DNA): TGTGCCAGCAGGGTAGGCTATTCCCCAAACTACGAGCAGTACTTC. Translating it yields CASRVGYSPNYEQYF. V gene TRBV12-3 or TRBV12-4 combines with J gene TRBJ2-7; no clear D gene. This CDR3 has 15 amino acids. Trimming left V 6 bases short and J 3 bases short, with 18 bases between.

About this clonotype itself: A much larger clone lies one base from this, so it may be a read error. The rearrangement joins TRBV20-1 to TRBJ1-2, with D possibly matching TRBD1 (5 bases). CDR3 length: 12 amino acids. Looked up from germline, CDR1 is DFQATT and CDR2 is SNEGSKA (reference sequence). CDR3 sequence (DNA): TGCAGTGCCCTTACGGGGGGACGAGGCTACATCTTC. The encoded protein is CSALTGGRGYIF.

Regarding this clonotype: The germline gene is not matched at one end of the junction; a read error may be the cause. The chain is built from TRBV6-2 or TRBV6-3 and TRBJ1-1; TRBD1 might be the D (5 bases). Germline CDR1 reads MNHEY; CDR2 reads SVGEGT. The CDR3 extends over 14 amino acids. The CDR3 sequence is CASSYVGRATETFF. The CDR3 nucleotides read TGTGCCAGCAGTTACGTGGGGCGCGCCACTGAAACTTTCTTT.

This clonotype was observed a handful of times. The chain has TRBV29-1 and TRBJ1-2, with 9 bases matching TRBD1. The trim removed 2 bases at V and 3 bases at J, leaving 7 bases unmatched. The CDR3 length is 15 residues. Per the germline V gene, CDR1 is SQVTM and CDR2 is ANQGSEA. The CDR3: CSVEKGQGVDYGYTF. Written as DNA, the CDR3 is TGCAGCGTTGAAAAGGGACAGGGTGTGGACTATGGCTACACCTTC.

This clonotype came up many times. CDR3: CASSQDVDTEAFF. CDR3 in DNA: TGCGCCAGCAGCCAAGATGTTGACACTGAAGCTTTCTTT. The rearrangement joins TRBV4-3 to TRBJ1-1; no reliable D call. From germline, CDR1 is LGHNA and CDR2 YSLEER. This CDR3 is built from 13 residues. V was clipped by 0 bases and J by 3 bases, with 5 bases between them.

The rearrangement links TRBV19 to TRBJ1-1; TRBD1 matches 9 bases. This CDR3 comprises 14 residues. Germline V lookup: CDR1 LNHDA, CDR2 SQIVND (reference sequence). V lost 6 bases and J lost 0; bases outside the gene matches: 2. As DNA, the CDR3 is TGTGCCAGTAGGGGACAGGGCCTGAACACTGAAGCTTTCTTT. It is translated as CASRGQGLNTEAFF.

The rearrangement links TRBV9 to TRBJ2-3, with D possibly being TRBD2 (7 bases). CDR3 size: 15 residues. From germline, CDR1 is SGDLS and CDR2 YYNGEE. V lost 0 bases to trimming and J lost 5 bases, with 13 bases between them. CDR3 sequence (DNA): TGTGCCAGCAGCGTAGGTGGGGGGGCCTTAGATACGCAGTATTTT. Its protein is CASSVGGGALDTQYF.

This clonotype appeared a few times. V usage is TRBV29-1 and J usage is TRBJ2-2, with 10 bases identical to TRBD1. The CDR3 loop spans 16 amino acids. Germline values: CDR1 SQVTM, CDR2 ANQGSEA. The junction had 9 bases not matched to a gene; V was cut back by 7 bases and J by 1 base. CDR3 nucleotide sequence: TGCAGCGGGTTGGGACAGGGGAAAAAGAACACCGGGGAGCTGTTTTTT. It specifies CSGLGQGKKNTGELFF.

This clonotype showed up just a few times. The chain has TRBV20-1 and TRBJ2-3; 13 bases are shared with TRBD2. The V segment lost 0 bases and the J segment 4 bases; nucleotides outside the gene matches: 4. The CDR3 has 16 residues. The V gene's germline CDR1 is DFQATT and CDR2 SNEGSKA (reference sequence). This CDR3 reads CSARDRTSGGSDTQYF. The CDR3 DNA is TGCAGTGCTAGAGATCGGACTAGCGGGGGCTCAGATACGCAGTATTTT.

CDR3 in amino acids: CSVEGTTGGTFYAEAFF. The CDR3 DNA reads as TGCAGCGTTGAAGGGACGACAGGGGGCACGTTTTACGCTGAAGCTTTCTTT. The chain combines TRBV29-1 with TRBJ1-1; 10 bases line up with TRBD1. Unmatched junction bases numbered 14, after V lost 1 base and J lost 6 bases. This CDR3 spans 17 amino acids. Germline loops: CDR1 SQVTM, CDR2 ANQGSEA.